Listed here are 26 T cell receptor beta chains from one sample, sequenced in a study of CD8+ T cells in alopecia areata. Treatment denoted: oral pan-JAK inhibitor, 5-10 mg twice daily. Extracted from the samples, RNA was reverse transcribed into cDNA to serve as the sequencing template. Profiling relied on immunoSEQ multiplex PCR, and the TCRdb table lists in-frame clones only, not all of them. The sample includes about 200,000 clones, 58% of them seen just once. Sequenced here: CD4+ T cells sorted from blood, sampled at week 24, from a patient treated with tofacitinib. The receptors were gathered from a human donor with alopecia areata.

This clone appeared a few times. This sequence joins TRBV9 and TRBJ2-5; TRBD1 might be the D (5 bases). The CDR3 covers 14 residues. V gave up 1 base and J gave up 5 bases, with 12 bases separating them. Germline loops: CDR1 SGDLS, CDR2 YYNGEE. The CDR3 is CASSVSQGGETQYF. The DNA of the CDR3 is TGTGCCAGCAGCGTAAGCCAGGGTGGGGAGACCCAGTACTTC.

The chain joins TRBV7-9 to TRBJ1-2; unclear D gene. From germline, CDR1 is SEHNR and CDR2 FQNEAQ (reference sequence). The CDR3 is 12 residues long. Trimming took off 2 bases at V and 5 bases at J, with 6 bases between the two ends. The DNA of the CDR3 is TGTGCCAGCAGCTTATCGGATTATGGCTACACCTTC. Its translation is CASSLSDYGYTF.

The chain employs TRBV25-1 and TRBJ2-1; TRBD2 agrees at 13 bases. The CDR3 has 13 amino acids. Unmatched junction bases numbered 7, after V lost 5 bases and J lost 15 bases. Germline lookup yields CDR1 MGHDK and CDR2 SYGVNS. The CDR3 reads CASSRLAGGSRFF. The DNA of the CDR3 is TGTGCCAGCAGTAGACTAGCGGGAGGCAGTAGGTTCTTC.

The sample holds a few counts of this clone. The CDR3 sequence is CSVEDLNNYYGYTF. DNA for the CDR3: TGCAGCGTTGAAGATCTAAATAACTACTATGGCTACACCTTC. The chain joins TRBV29-1 to TRBJ1-2; D is ambiguous. Trimming left V 0 bases short and J 3 bases short, with 11 bases between. This CDR3 contains 14 residues. Looked up from germline, CDR1 is SQVTM and CDR2 is ANQGSEA.

The count of this clone is one. J is TRBJ2-1 and V is TRBV27; the match to TRBD2 covers 7 bases. The CDR3 is 15 amino acids. Germline CDR1 and CDR2: MNHEY and SMNVEV (reference sequence). J gave up 4 bases and V 5 bases, and 8 bases lay outside the gene matches. The CDR3 DNA sequence: TGTGCCAGCAGTGGCGCGGGAGTGGGTTACAATGAGCAGTTCTTC. It translates to CASSGAGVGYNEQFF.

The chain joins TRBV18 to TRBJ2-2; weak D call: TRBD1 (6 bases). Trimming shortened V by 3 bases and J by 0 bases, and 11 bases separated the two germline ends. The CDR3 consists of 16 residues. CDR1 is KGHSH and CDR2 is LQKENI in the germline V gene. CDR3 sequence: CASSPPGTPNTGELFF. The CDR3 DNA is TGTGCCAGCTCACCCCCCGGGACACCGAACACCGGGGAGCTGTTTTTT.

The genes are TRBV7-2 and TRBJ2-2; 9 nucleotides align to TRBD1. The CDR3 totals 16 residues. Looked up from germline, CDR1 is SGHTA and CDR2 is FQGNSA. V trimming: 0 bases; J trimming: 7 bases; junction bases outside the gene matches: 6. CDR3 nucleotides: TGTGCCAGCAGCTTAGCACAGGGGGCTATCGGCGGGGAGCTGTTTTTT. This gives the protein CASSLAQGAIGGELFF.

The V gene is TRBV29-1, the J gene TRBJ2-7, with 9 bases matching TRBD1. There are 13 residues in the CDR3. Germline V gene data show CDR1 as SQVTM and CDR2 as ANQGSEA. With V trimmed by 7 bases and J by 3 bases, 7 bases remained unmatched. CDR3 sequence reads: CSGSRGQGYEQYF. CDR3 DNA sequence: TGCAGCGGGAGCAGGGGACAGGGCTACGAGCAGTACTTC.

The chain is built from TRBV9 and TRBJ1-6; D is unresolved. The V end was cut by 3 bases, the J end by 8 bases, with 15 bases between. Germline values: CDR1 SGDLS, CDR2 YYNGEE. This CDR3 spans 15 amino acids. The DNA for the CDR3 is TGTGCCAGCAGCGCGGGCCTGACGACGGATTCACCCCTCCACTTT. Translated: CASSAGLTTDSPLHF.

CDR3 in amino acids: CATSRVAGEKYF. The CDR3 nucleotides read TGTGCCACCAGCAGAGTTGCAGGGGAGAAGTACTTC. The rearrangement links TRBV15 to TRBJ2-7, with D possibly matching TRBD1 (6 bases). Trimming shortened V by 1 base and J by 11 bases, and 12 bases separated the two germline ends. CDR1 and CDR2 (germline): LNHNV, YYDKDF (reference sequence). The CDR3 consists of 12 residues. Complete variable domain (other parts from reference TRBV15 and TRBJ2-7): DAMVIQNPRYQVTQFGKPVTLSCSQTLNHNVMYWYQQKSSQAPKLLFHYYDKDFNNEADTPDNFQSRRPNTSFCFLDIRSPGLGDTAMYLCATSRVAGEKYFGPGTRLTVT.

The chain carries TRBV4-2 and TRBJ2-3; TRBD2 is a possible D gene (5 bases). Per the germline V gene, CDR1 is LGHNA and CDR2 is YNFKEQ. The CDR3 is made up of 14 amino acids. V shed 4 bases and J shed 2 bases, with 10 bases lying between them. CDR3 in amino acids: CASSPGSYTDTQYF. DNA for the CDR3: TGTGCCAGCAGCCCGGGATCGTACACAGATACGCAGTATTTT.

The chain recombines TRBV4-1 with TRBJ2-1; 11 bases line up with TRBD2. V shed 1 base, J shed 0 bases, and the junction held 11 bases outside the gene matches. The CDR3 has 20 residues. Germline V gives CDR1 MGHRA, CDR2 YSYEKL. The CDR3, as DNA: TGCGCCAGCAGCCAAGCCGCGACTAGCGGGATGACGAGCTCCTACAATGAGCAGTTCTTC. This encodes CASSQAATSGMTSSYNEQFF.

The gene calls are TRBV4-1 and TRBJ2-7; 8 nucleotides agree with TRBD1. The CDR3 loop spans 15 amino acids. With 0 bases clipped from V and 4 bases from J, the junction kept 5 bases outside the gene matches. Per germline, CDR1 MGHRA and CDR2 YSYEKL. CDR3 amino acids: CASSQDPDRAYEQYF. The CDR3 coding sequence is TGCGCCAGCAGCCAAGATCCGGACAGGGCATACGAGCAGTACTTC.

The chain is built from TRBV7-2 and TRBJ2-2, with 7 bases fitting TRBD2. Unmatched junction bases numbered 5, after V lost 2 bases and J lost 2 bases. The V gene's germline CDR1 is SGHTA and CDR2 FQGNSA. This CDR3 is built from 16 residues. The CDR3 region has the DNA TGTGCCAGCAGCTTAACCCGACTAGCTAACACCGGGGAGCTGTTTTTT. Translation gives CASSLTRLANTGELFF. The full variable domain, completed using reference TRBV7-2 and TRBJ2-2, is GAGVSQSPSNKVTEKGKDVELRCDPISGHTALYWYRQSLGQGLEFLIYFQGNSAPDKSGLPSDRFSAERTGGSVSTLTIQRTQQEDSAVYLCASSLTRLANTGELFFGEGSRLTVL.

The V gene is TRBV27, the J gene TRBJ2-7, with 11 positions matching TRBD2. With 0 bases clipped from V and 6 bases from J, the junction kept 7 bases outside the gene matches. The CDR3 runs 16 residues. Per germline, CDR1 MNHEY and CDR2 SMNVEV (reference sequence). CDR3 DNA sequence: TGTGCCAGCAGTTTATCCGTCGAACTAGCGGGGGCCGAGCAGTACTTC. This encodes CASSLSVELAGAEQYF.

The rearrangement links TRBV5-1 to TRBJ2-1; tentative D call: TRBD1 (5 bases). This CDR3 has 14 residues. V dropped 0 bases and J dropped 10 bases, with 14 bases sitting between them. Germline V lookup: CDR1 SGHRS, CDR2 YFSETQ. The DNA for the CDR3 is TGCGCCAGCAGCTTGGGGCAGCTTGGGGCGGAGCAGTTCTTC. It yields the protein CASSLGQLGAEQFF.

V usage is TRBV5-1 and J usage is TRBJ1-5; TRBD1 is a possible D gene (5 bases). Per germline, CDR1 SGHRS and CDR2 YFSETQ. This CDR3 is 14 amino acids long. The V and J ends lost 4 bases and 7 bases respectively, with 15 bases between them. CDR3: CASSPRGDLQPQHF. The DNA of the CDR3 is TGCGCCAGCAGCCCTCGGGGGGATTTGCAGCCCCAGCATTTT.

Points on this clone: The junction does not match germline at one end; this may be a read error. The gene calls are TRBV29-1 and TRBJ2-1; possibly TRBD1 for D (6 bases). Germline lookup yields CDR1 SQVTM and CDR2 ANQGSEA. The CDR3 is 10 residues long. The CDR3 protein is CSVEWGRPVF. In DNA form, the CDR3 reads TGCAGCGTTGAATGGGGGCGGCCTGTCTTC.

Only a few counts were recorded for this clone. The chain links TRBV4-3 to TRBJ2-3; D unresolved. The CDR3 spans 16 residues. Germline CDR1 reads LGHNA; CDR2 reads YSLEER. Deletions cut 6 bases from V and 1 base from J, with 17 bases between. The CDR3 coding sequence is TGCGCCAGCAGTAGGTCTCGGAGCTCCGGCACAGATACGCAGTATTTT. This encodes CASSRSRSSGTDTQYF.

This chain links TRBV29-1 with TRBJ1-2, with D uncertain. The germline V gene encodes CDR1 SQVTM and CDR2 ANQGSEA. The CDR3 consists of 13 residues. V lost 8 bases and J 2 bases, leaving 15 bases between the germline ends. DNA for the CDR3: TGCAGCACCCGAGCCCAAAACAACTATGGCTACACCTTC. Amino acid sequence: CSTRAQNNYGYTF.

The rearrangement joins TRBV27 to TRBJ1-1, with 8 bases identical to TRBD1. CDR1 is MNHEY and CDR2 is SMNVEV in the germline V gene (reference sequence). V was pared by 5 bases and J by 0 bases, with 5 bases of the junction left unmatched. The CDR3 covers 15 residues. In nucleotides, the CDR3 is TGTGCCAGCAGTCCACGGACAGGGATGAACACTGAAGCTTTCTTT. Encoded protein: CASSPRTGMNTEAFF.

The chain recombines TRBV30 with TRBJ2-7; D assignment may be TRBD1 or TRBD2 (7 bases each). CDR3 size: 14 residues. V lost 4 bases to trimming and J lost 2 bases, with 15 bases between them. CDR1 and CDR2 from the germline V gene are GTSNPN and SVGIG (reference sequence). CDR3 coding DNA: TGTGCCTGGAACAGACAGGGAGGGCCCTACGAGCAGTACTTC. It codes for CAWNRQGGPYEQYF.

In the case of this clone: Other DNA sequences of this sample code for an identical CDR3. The chain couples TRBV28 to TRBJ2-5; D gene unclear. CDR3 length: 11 amino acids. In germline, CDR1 is MDHEN, CDR2 SYDVKM. Between the trimmed V and J ends, which lost 6 bases and 4 bases, there was a span of 6 bases. CDR3 amino acids: CASRGRETQYF. DNA of the CDR3: TGTGCCAGCAGGGGTCGAGAGACCCAGTACTTC.

This rearrangement joins TRBV4-3 to TRBJ2-1; 12 bases align to TRBD2. The CDR3 runs 17 residues. Unmatched junction bases numbered 9, after V lost 2 bases and J lost 7 bases. Germline V gives CDR1 LGHNA, CDR2 YSLEER. The CDR3 reads CASSQQRGLAGGNEQFF. The CDR3 nucleotides are TGCGCCAGCAGCCAACAAAGGGGTCTAGCGGGAGGGAATGAGCAGTTCTTC.

This clone was seen a handful of times. This rearrangement joins TRBV11-1 to TRBJ2-5; D gene uncertain. V lost 4 bases and J 7 bases, leaving 10 bases between the germline ends. Germline loops: CDR1 SGHAT, CDR2 FQDESV (reference sequence). This CDR3 is 12 amino acids long. This CDR3 reads CASSSSRGTQYF. The CDR3 region has the DNA TGTGCCAGCAGCTCGAGCAGAGGGACCCAGTACTTC.

The V call is TRBV5-4, the J call TRBJ2-3; TRBD1 matches at 10 bases. V dropped 4 bases and J dropped 4; count of bases not matched to a gene: 6. This CDR3 spans 15 amino acids. Germline CDR1 reads SGHNT; CDR2 reads YYREEE (reference sequence). The CDR3 sequence is CASSHGQGEPDTQYF. The CDR3 nucleotides read TGTGCCAGCAGCCACGGACAGGGGGAACCAGATACGCAGTATTTT.